The entry below gives a single TCR beta chain sequence along with its context. A read error may account for a junction end that differs from germline. The CDR3 is 14 amino acids. Germline CDR1 is LNHDA and CDR2 is SQIVND (reference sequence). The sample comes from a study of OX40 agonist ivuxolimab in advanced cancers. Only in-frame clones appear in the TCRdb table, and some are missing; sequencing was by immunoSEQ multiplex PCR. The sample holds about 73,000 clones, approximately 90% seen once. The source was CD4+ or CD8+ T cells sorted from blood, collected in a trial of the OX40 agonist ivuxolimab. This TCR derives from an adult with an advanced solid tumor such as melanoma, head and neck, liver or kidney cancer. This chain joins TRBV19 and TRBJ2-2; D unclear. CDR3 loop: CASSITVNAGELFF. CDR3 bases: TGTGCCAGTAGTATCACAGTGAACGCCGGGGAGCTGTTTTTT.